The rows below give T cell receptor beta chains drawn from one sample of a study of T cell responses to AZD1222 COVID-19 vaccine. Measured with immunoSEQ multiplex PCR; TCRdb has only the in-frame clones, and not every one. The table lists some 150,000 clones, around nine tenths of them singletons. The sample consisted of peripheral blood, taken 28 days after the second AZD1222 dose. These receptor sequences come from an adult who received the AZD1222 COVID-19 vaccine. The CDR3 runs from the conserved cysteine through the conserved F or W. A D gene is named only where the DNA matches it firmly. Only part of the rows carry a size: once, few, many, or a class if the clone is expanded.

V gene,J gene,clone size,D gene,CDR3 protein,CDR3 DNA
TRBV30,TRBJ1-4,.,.,CAWSVWEKLFF,TGTGCCTGGAGTGTATGGGAAAAACTGTTTTTT
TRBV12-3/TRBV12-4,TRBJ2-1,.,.,CASSLRDYNEQFF,TGTGCCAGCAGTTTAAGGGATTACAATGAGCAGTTCTTC
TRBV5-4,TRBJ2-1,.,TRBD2,CASSDGTSGIEQFF,TGTGCCAGCAGCGACGGGACTAGCGGGATTGAGCAGTTCTTC
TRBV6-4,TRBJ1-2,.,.,CASSEEGRGIGGYTF,TGTGCCAGCAGTGAGGAGGGTAGAGGGATAGGTGGCTACACCTTC
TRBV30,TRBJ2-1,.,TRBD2,CAWVAGGMDEQFF,TGTGCCTGGGTGGCGGGAGGGATGGATGAGCAGTTCTTC
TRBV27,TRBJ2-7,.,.,CASSGGTLSYEQYF,TGTGCCAGCAGTGGGGGGACTCTCTCCTACGAGCAGTACTTC
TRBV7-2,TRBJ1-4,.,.,CASSRDRPELNEKLFF,TGTGCCAGCAGTAGAGACAGGCCCGAGTTGAATGAAAAACTGTTTTTT
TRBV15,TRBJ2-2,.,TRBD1,CATSGWTGGHVGELFF,TGTGCCACCAGCGGGTGGACAGGGGGCCACGTCGGGGAGCTGTTTTTT
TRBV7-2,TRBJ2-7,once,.,CASSLSDRLQYF,TGTGCCAGCAGCTTATCCGACCGCCTGCAGTACTTC
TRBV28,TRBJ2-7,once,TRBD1,CASSPPGQGRYEQYF,TGTGCCAGCAGCCCGCCGGGACAGGGTAGATACGAGCAGTACTTC
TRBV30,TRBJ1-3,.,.,CAWSADGFSGNTIYF,TGTGCCTGGAGTGCCGACGGCTTCTCTGGAAACACCATATATTTT
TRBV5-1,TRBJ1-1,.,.,CASSGPRGTEAFF,TGCGCCAGCAGTGGGCCGAGAGGGACTGAAGCTTTCTTT
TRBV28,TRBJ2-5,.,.,CASSDLGRQKTQYF,TGTGCCAGCAGTGATTTAGGCCGCCAAAAGACCCAGTACTTC
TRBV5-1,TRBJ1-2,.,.,CASSLDGPVGGYTF,TGCGCCAGCAGCTTGGACGGCCCGGTCGGCGGCTACACCTTC
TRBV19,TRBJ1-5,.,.,CASSGPLPPRNQPQHF,TGTGCCAGTAGTGGACCCCTACCCCCTCGCAATCAGCCCCAGCATTTT
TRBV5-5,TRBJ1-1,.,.,CASSRTGNTEAFF,TGTGCCAGCAGCCGAACCGGGAACACTGAAGCTTTCTTT
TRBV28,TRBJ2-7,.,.,CASRATGQGGEQYF,TGTGCCAGCAGGGCTACGGGGCAGGGAGGCGAGCAGTACTTC
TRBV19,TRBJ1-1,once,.,CASSPTLPRTEAFF,TGTGCCAGTAGTCCTACCCTCCCCCGAACTGAAGCTTTCTTT
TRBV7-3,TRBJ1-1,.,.,CASSFLGGEAFF,TGTGCCAGCAGCTTCCTAGGGGGAGAAGCTTTCTTT
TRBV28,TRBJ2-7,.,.,CASTKGAYEQYF,TGTGCCAGCACCAAGGGGGCCTACGAGCAGTACTTC
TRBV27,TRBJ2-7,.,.,CASSLVGEEQYF,TGTGCCAGCAGTTTAGTTGGCGAGGAGCAGTACTTC
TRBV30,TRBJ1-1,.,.,CAWSGNRWNTEAFF,TGTGCCTGGAGCGGAAATAGGTGGAACACTGAAGCTTTCTTT
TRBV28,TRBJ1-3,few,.,CASRTGPTSGNTIYF,TGTGCCAGCAGAACGGGACCTACCTCTGGAAACACCATATATTTT
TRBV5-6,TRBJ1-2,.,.,CASSLGGYGYTF,TGTGCCAGCAGCTTGGGAGGCTATGGCTACACCTTC
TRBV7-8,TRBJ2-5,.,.,CASSVGRDNGETQYF,TGTGCCAGCAGCGTTGGGAGGGACAATGGAGAGACCCAGTACTTC
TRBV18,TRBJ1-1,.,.,CASSMETGNTEAFF,TGTGCCAGCTCAATGGAAACAGGGAACACTGAAGCTTTCTTT